The entry that follows covers one TCR beta chain sequence. TCRdb's table, derived via immunoSEQ multiplex PCR, lists solely in-frame clones and lacks some. The sample has about 98,000 clones; less than 85% are singletons. This sample stems from a study of blood T cell repertoires in COVID-19. The clonotype was recovered from a man aged 70 or older with active or convalescent COVID-19. The sample taken for sequencing was peripheral blood.

In nucleotides, the CDR3 is TGTGCCACCAGCCGGGACAGACACCCCGACTATGGCTACACCTTC. This codes for CATSRDRHPDYGYTF. This chain links TRBV15 with TRBJ1-2, with 7 bases fitting TRBD1. The CDR3 length is 15 residues. CDR1 is LNHNV, CDR2 YYDKDF, per germline (reference sequence). J gave up 3 bases and V 5 bases, and 9 bases lay outside the gene matches.